The sequence of this T cell receptor (beta chain) was determined in a study of graft-versus-host responses after intestinal transplantation. Overall study: Transplantation in recipients was multivisceral, liver-intestinal, or isolated intestinal. Anti-thymocyte globulin induction was given to all recipients, followed by tacrolimus and steroids for about 3 years. The study's findings and limits: GvH clonotypes were identified within recipient marrow, with a subset emerging first in ileum or blood.

The germline V gene encodes CDR1 SGHDT and CDR2 YYEEEE. The germline V and J ends were trimmed by 0 bases and 7 bases, with 10 bases remaining between them. The CDR3 covers 13 residues. With regard to this clone: What it binds is unknown.

Sequenced by immunoSEQ multiplex PCR; TCRdb stores in-frame clones only, minus some. The sample includes approximately 130,000 clones, around nine tenths of them seen just once. The clonotype comes from a human donor who received an intestinal transplant. The gene calls are TRBV5-6 and TRBJ1-2; tentative D call: TRBD1 (5 bases). Specimen: unstimulated CD4+ T cells sorted from spleen or lymph node cells, collected before intestinal transplant. The CDR3 protein is CASSLDRQRGYTF. In nucleotides, the CDR3 is TGTGCCAGCAGCTTGGACAGACAGCGTGGCTACACCTTC. Using reference TRBV5-6 and TRBJ1-2 for the parts outside the CDR3, the full variable domain is DAGVTQSPTHLIKTRGQQVTLRCSPKSGHDTVSWYQQALGQGPQFIFQYYEEEERQRGNFPDRFSGHQFPNYSSELNVNALLLGDSALYLCASSLDRQRGYTFGSGTRLTVV.